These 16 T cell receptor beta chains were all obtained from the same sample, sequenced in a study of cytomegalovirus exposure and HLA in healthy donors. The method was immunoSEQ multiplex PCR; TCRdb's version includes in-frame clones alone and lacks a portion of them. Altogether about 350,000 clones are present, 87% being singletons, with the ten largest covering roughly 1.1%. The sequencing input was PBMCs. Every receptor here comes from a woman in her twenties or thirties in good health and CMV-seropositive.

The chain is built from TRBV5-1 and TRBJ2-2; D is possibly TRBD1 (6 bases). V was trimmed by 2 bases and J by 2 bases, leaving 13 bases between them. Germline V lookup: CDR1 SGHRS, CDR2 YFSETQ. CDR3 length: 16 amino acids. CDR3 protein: CASSFIPGQNTGELFF. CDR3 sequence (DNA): TGCGCCAGCAGCTTCATTCCGGGACAAAACACCGGGGAGCTGTTTTTT.

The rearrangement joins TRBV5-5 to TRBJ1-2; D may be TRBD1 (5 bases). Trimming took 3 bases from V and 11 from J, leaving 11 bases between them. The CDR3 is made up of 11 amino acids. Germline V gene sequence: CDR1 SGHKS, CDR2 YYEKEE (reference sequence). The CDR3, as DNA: TGTGCCAGCAGCTCGGGGCGCTTTTACACCTTC. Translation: CASSSGRFYTF.

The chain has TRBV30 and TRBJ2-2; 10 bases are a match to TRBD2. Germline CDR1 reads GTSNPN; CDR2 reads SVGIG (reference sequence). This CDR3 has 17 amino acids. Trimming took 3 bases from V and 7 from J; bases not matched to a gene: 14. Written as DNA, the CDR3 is TGTGCCTGGAGGCTTGTAGCGGGGGGCCCTAGTAGCGGGGAGCTGTTTTTT. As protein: CAWRLVAGGPSSGELFF. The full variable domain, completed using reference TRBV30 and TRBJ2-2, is SQTIHQWPATLVQPVGSPLSLECTVEGTSNPNLYWYRQAAGRGLQLLFYSVGIGQISSEVPQNLSASRPQDRQFILSSKKLLLSDSGFYLCAWRLVAGGPSSGELFFGEGSRLTVL.

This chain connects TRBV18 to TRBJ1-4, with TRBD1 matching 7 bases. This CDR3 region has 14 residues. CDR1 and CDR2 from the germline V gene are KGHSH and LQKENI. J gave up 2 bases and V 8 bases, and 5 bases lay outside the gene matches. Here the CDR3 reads CASTSTGTNEKLFF. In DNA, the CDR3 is TGTGCCAGCACGTCGACAGGGACTAATGAAAAACTGTTTTTT.

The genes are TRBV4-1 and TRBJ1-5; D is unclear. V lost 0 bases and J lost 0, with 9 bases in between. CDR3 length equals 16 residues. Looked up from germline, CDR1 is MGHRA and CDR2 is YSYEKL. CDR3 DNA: TGCGCCAGCAGCCAAGAAGTTGGTCATAGCAATCAGCCCCAGCATTTT. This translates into CASSQEVGHSNQPQHF.

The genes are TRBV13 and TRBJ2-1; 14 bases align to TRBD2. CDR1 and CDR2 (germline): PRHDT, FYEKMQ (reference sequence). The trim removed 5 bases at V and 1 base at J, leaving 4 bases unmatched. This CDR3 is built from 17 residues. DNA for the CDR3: TGTGCCAGCAGCCTGGGACTAGCGGGAGAATCCTACAATGAGCAGTTCTTC. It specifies CASSLGLAGESYNEQFF.

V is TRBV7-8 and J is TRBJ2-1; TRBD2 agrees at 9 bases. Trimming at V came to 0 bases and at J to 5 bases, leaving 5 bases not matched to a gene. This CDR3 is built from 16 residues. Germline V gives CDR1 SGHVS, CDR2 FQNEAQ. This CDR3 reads CASSLAGGGADNEQFF. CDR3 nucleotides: TGTGCCAGCAGCTTAGCTGGCGGGGGGGCAGACAATGAGCAGTTCTTC.

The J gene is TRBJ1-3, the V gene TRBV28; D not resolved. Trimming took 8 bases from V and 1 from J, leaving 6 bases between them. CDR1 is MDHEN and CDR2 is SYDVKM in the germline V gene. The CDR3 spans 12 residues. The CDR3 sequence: CASGRSGNTIYF. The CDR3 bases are TGTGCCAGCGGACGGTCTGGAAACACCATATATTTT.

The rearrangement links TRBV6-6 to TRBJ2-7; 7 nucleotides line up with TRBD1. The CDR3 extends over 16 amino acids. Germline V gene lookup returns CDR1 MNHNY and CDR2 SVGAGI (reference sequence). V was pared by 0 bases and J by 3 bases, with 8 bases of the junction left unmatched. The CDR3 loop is CASSYSTSRTGYEQYF. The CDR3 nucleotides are TGTGCCAGCAGTTACTCGACTTCGCGGACAGGCTACGAGCAGTACTTC.

The CDR3 loop is CASSVFQNQPQHF. The CDR3 DNA reads TGTGCCAGCAGTGTCTTCCAGAATCAGCCCCAGCATTTT. This chain connects TRBV2 to TRBJ1-5; no definite D call. From germline, CDR1 is SNHLY and CDR2 FYNNEI. The CDR3 has 13 amino acids. Trimming removed 4 bases at V and 4 bases at J, with 8 bases between. Based on the CDR3 plus reference TRBV2 and TRBJ1-5, the full variable domain is EPEVTQTPSHQVTQMGQEVILRCVPISNHLYFYWYRQILGQKVEFLVSFYNNEISEKSEIFDDQFSVERPDGSNFTLKIRSTKLEDSAMYFCASSVFQNQPQHFGDGTRLSIL.

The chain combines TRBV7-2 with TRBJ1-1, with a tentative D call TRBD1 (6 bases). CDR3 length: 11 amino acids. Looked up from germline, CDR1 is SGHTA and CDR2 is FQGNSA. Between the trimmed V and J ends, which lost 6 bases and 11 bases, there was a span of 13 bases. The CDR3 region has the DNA TGTGCCAGCAGGCAGGACAGAGGGGCTTTCTTT. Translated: CASRQDRGAFF.

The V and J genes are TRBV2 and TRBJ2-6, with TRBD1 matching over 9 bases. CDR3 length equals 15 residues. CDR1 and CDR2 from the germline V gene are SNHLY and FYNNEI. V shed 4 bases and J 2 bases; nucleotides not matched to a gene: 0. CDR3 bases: TGTGCCAGCAGTGGGGACAGGGCTGGGGCCAACGTCCTGACTTTC. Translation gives CASSGDRAGANVLTF.

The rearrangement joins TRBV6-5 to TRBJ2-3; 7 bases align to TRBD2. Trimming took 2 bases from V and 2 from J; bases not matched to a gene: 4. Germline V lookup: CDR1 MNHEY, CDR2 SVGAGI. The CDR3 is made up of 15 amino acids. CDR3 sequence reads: CASSYGGDDTDTQYF. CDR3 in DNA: TGTGCCAGCAGTTACGGGGGGGACGACACAGATACGCAGTATTTT.

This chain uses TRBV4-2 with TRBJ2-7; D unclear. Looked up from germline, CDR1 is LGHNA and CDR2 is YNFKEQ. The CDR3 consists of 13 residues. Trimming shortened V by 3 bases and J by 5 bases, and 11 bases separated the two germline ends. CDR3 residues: CASSQLLNNEQYF. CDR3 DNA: TGTGCCAGCAGCCAGTTACTCAACAACGAGCAGTACTTC.

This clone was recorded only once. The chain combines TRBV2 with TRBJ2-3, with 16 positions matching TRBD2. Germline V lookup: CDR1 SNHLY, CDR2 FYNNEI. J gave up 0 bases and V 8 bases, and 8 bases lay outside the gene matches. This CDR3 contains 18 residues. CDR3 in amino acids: CASGGLAGGPASTDTQYF. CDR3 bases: TGTGCCAGCGGGGGACTAGCGGGAGGGCCGGCAAGCACAGATACGCAGTATTTT.

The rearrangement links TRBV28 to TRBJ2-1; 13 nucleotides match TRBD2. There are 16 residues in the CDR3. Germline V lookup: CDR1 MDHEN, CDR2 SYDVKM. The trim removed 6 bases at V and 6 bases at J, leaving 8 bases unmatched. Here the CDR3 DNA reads TGTGCCAGCAGCGTTCTAGGACTAGCGGGAGTCAATGAGCAGTTCTTC. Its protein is CASSVLGLAGVNEQFF.